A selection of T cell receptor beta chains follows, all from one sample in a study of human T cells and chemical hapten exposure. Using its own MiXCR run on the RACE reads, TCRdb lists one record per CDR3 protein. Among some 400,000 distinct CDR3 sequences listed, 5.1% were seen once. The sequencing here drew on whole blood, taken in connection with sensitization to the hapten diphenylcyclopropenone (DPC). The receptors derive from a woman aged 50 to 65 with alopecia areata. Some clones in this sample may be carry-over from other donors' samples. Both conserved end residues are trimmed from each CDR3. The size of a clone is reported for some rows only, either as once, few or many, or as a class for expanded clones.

ASSYPTPQETQY,TRBV6-2/TRBV6-3,many,TRBJ2-5
ASSDPGTHTGELF,TRBV25-1,many,TRBJ2-2
SAKAQDAEAF,TRBV20-1,-,TRBJ1-1
ASSLWPRDSGGNEQF,TRBV11-2,few,TRBJ2-1
ASSLGSGVAQY,TRBV13,-,TRBJ2-3
ASSFGPSGGLQETQY,TRBV7-9,many,TRBJ2-5
APGAGGMDYGYT,TRBV12-3/TRBV12-4,many,TRBJ1-2
ASSLDPGRVNTEAF,TRBV5-1,few,TRBJ1-1
ATSDPSSGGAGELF,TRBV24-1,many,TRBJ2-2
SVRDRGLYEQY,TRBV29-1,-,TRBJ2-7
ASSPRTSDNSDTQY,TRBV7-9,once,TRBJ2-3
ASGLVAGGLGQPQH,TRBV12-5,-,TRBJ1-5
ASSLWRAETDTQY,TRBV4-2,-,TRBJ2-3
ASSSIPQGYT,TRBV12-3/TRBV12-4,-,TRBJ1-2
ASSLGQLNIQY,TRBV7-8,many,TRBJ2-4
ASSLRAAFTDTQY,TRBV11-2,few,TRBJ2-3
ASSDTGRETQY,TRBV2,many,TRBJ2-5
ASSLLGTESYEQY,TRBV11-2,-,TRBJ2-7
SAGGARTNTEAF,TRBV20-1,-,TRBJ1-1
ASSQGVMNRDSPLH,TRBV14,many,TRBJ1-6
ASSLGGPRGNEQF,TRBV5-4,many,TRBJ2-1
ASSSLGAGLGETQY,TRBV6-5,few,TRBJ2-5
ASLGRDRTYEQY,TRBV6-6,-,TRBJ2-7
SARGQSNEKLF,TRBV20-1,many,TRBJ1-4
ASSLGDPNTGELF,TRBV7-7,few,TRBJ2-2
ASSQDDSSGWNEQF,TRBV4-1,few,TRBJ2-1
ASSLPAGPEGEETQY,TRBV13,few,TRBJ2-5
ASSSGTPSSGNTIY,TRBV28,few,TRBJ1-3
ASSPDKPDEQY,TRBV28,many,TRBJ2-7
ASSLQGFGRYEQY,TRBV12-3/TRBV12-4,-,TRBJ2-7
SVTLAGGSKDTRY,TRBV29-1,-,TRBJ2-3
SVRREYNEQF,TRBV29-1,many,TRBJ2-1
ASSQLTSGRFDTQY,TRBV4-2,few,TRBJ2-3
ASSEEGRLIPEQY,TRBV2,many,TRBJ2-7
ASTSNGVRKY,TRBV28,-,TRBJ2-3
ASSYYQGSSNYGYT,TRBV27,few,TRBJ1-2
ASSGTSRGYT,TRBV2,few,TRBJ1-2
ASSPSWNSNQPQH,TRBV18,few,TRBJ1-5
AWSASGGRQPQH,TRBV30,few,TRBJ1-5